This TCR beta chain appears in the sequencing data of a study of early T cells in non-severe SARS-CoV-2 infection. This clonotype was recorded many times. Individual cDNA molecules received unique molecular identifiers during library preparation. Each CDR3 protein is one row after TCRdb ran MiXCR on the 5' RACE reads. The table has some 22,000 distinct CDR3 sequences, roughly 5.3% seen once. Germline CDR1 SEHNR, CDR2 FQNEAQ (reference sequence). This CDR3 spans 16 amino acids. J gave up 4 bases and V 2 bases, and 8 bases lay outside the gene matches. Sequences were obtained from whole blood. The gene calls are TRBV7-9 and TRBJ1-3, with 7 bases that match TRBD1. The TCR originated in an adult who was a healthcare worker with PCR-confirmed SARS-CoV-2 infection or an uninfected control (not recorded which). CDR3 sequence reads: CASSLKATGAGNTIYF. CDR3 in DNA: TGTGCCAGCAGCTTAAAAGCCACAGGGGCCGGAAACACCATATATTTT.